The 17 T cell receptor beta chains below come from one sample, sequenced in a study of blood T cell repertoires in COVID-19. Repertoires were generated with immunoSEQ multiplex PCR, while TCRdb's copy carries only in-frame clones and drops some. The sample lists about 190,000 clones; about 85% were seen once. Sequenced sample: peripheral blood. These receptors originate from a woman of 80 years or more with acute or convalescent COVID-19.

This clone was recorded once. The chain recombines TRBV5-1 with TRBJ1-4; D might be TRBD1 (5 bases). V lost 0 bases and J 7 bases, leaving 10 bases between the germline ends. The CDR3 spans 14 residues. CDR1 and CDR2 (germline): SGHRS, YFSETQ. The CDR3 loop is CASSLAPGGEKLFF. CDR3 nucleotide sequence: TGCGCCAGCAGCTTGGCCCCGGGGGGTGAAAAACTGTTTTTT.

The J gene is TRBJ2-7, the V gene TRBV18, with 8 bases aligning to TRBD1. Germline V lookup: CDR1 KGHSH, CDR2 LQKENI. The CDR3 is 14 residues long. Trimming at V came to 6 bases and at J to 4 bases, leaving 8 bases not matched to a gene. The CDR3 sequence: CASSQWTGSYEQYF. The CDR3 DNA follows: TGTGCCAGCTCCCAGTGGACAGGGTCATACGAGCAGTACTTC.

V gene TRBV5-1 combines with J gene TRBJ2-5, with D possibly TRBD1 on 6 matching bases. The germline gives CDR1 SGHRS, CDR2 YFSETQ. The CDR3 is 15 amino acids. V lost 0 bases to trimming and J lost 3 bases, with 12 bases between them. As DNA, the CDR3 is TGCGCCAGCAGCTTGGAAGGCAGGGGAGAAGAGACCCAGTACTTC. Translation: CASSLEGRGEETQYF. Based on the CDR3 plus reference TRBV5-1 and TRBJ2-5, the full variable domain is KAGVTQTPRYLIKTRGQQVTLSCSPISGHRSVSWYQQTPGQGLQFLFEYFSETQRNKGNFPGRFSGRQFSNSRSEMNVSTLELGDSALYLCASSLEGRGEETQYFGPGTRLLVL.

This clone was counted once. The chain recombines TRBV7-6 with TRBJ1-3; D not certain. The CDR3 length is 16 residues. V lost 1 base and J lost 0, with 10 bases in between. Germline lookup yields CDR1 SGHVS and CDR2 FNYEAQ. Here the CDR3 reads CASSLDPPSSGNTIYF. In nucleotides, the CDR3 is TGTGCCAGCAGCTTAGATCCTCCCAGCTCTGGAAACACCATATATTTT.

The chain is built from TRBV2 and TRBJ1-1; 8 bases map to TRBD1. This CDR3 region has 15 residues. CDR1 is SNHLY and CDR2 is FYNNEI in the germline V gene. The V segment lost 6 bases and the J segment 2 bases; nucleotides outside the gene matches: 8. The CDR3 sequence: CASRFDRGPNTEAFF. CDR3 sequence (DNA): TGTGCCAGCAGATTTGACAGGGGACCTAACACTGAAGCTTTCTTT.

The V and J genes are TRBV7-9 and TRBJ2-2; the D is unclear. Germline V gives CDR1 SEHNR, CDR2 FQNEAQ (reference sequence). The CDR3 length is 15 residues. V was pared by 1 base and J by 4 bases, with 10 bases between. CDR3 protein: CASSLVAVGTGELFF. DNA of the CDR3: TGTGCCAGCAGCTTAGTGGCAGTTGGCACCGGGGAGCTGTTTTTT.

This rearrangement joins TRBV14 to TRBJ1-1, with D unresolved. Germline-derived CDR1 and CDR2 are SGHDN and FVKESK. Deletions cut 4 bases from V and 5 bases from J, with 14 bases between. The CDR3 extends over 14 amino acids. The CDR3 DNA reads TGTGCCAGCAGCCGACCAAACTCGGGGACTGAAGCTTTCTTT. Translated, it gives CASSRPNSGTEAFF.

This chain connects TRBV5-1 to TRBJ1-5; 9 bases line up with TRBD1. The CDR3 sequence is 15 residues long. Germline values: CDR1 SGHRS, CDR2 YFSETQ. Losses at the gene ends were 1 base for V and 5 bases for J; bases not matched to a gene: 4. This CDR3 is CASSLIQGAHQPQHF. Written as DNA, the CDR3 is TGCGCCAGCAGCTTGATACAGGGGGCGCATCAGCCCCAGCATTTT.

On this clone itself: Other DNA variants within this sample encode the same CDR3. The J gene is TRBJ2-1, the V gene TRBV29-1; D remains ambiguous. There are 13 residues in the CDR3. The germline V gene encodes CDR1 SQVTM and CDR2 ANQGSEA. Trimming removed 6 bases at V and 0 bases at J, with 9 bases between. CDR3 amino acids: CSVAPSSYNEQFF. The CDR3 bases are TGCAGCGTGGCCCCCAGCTCCTACAATGAGCAGTTCTTC.

V gene TRBV7-6 combines with J gene TRBJ2-7; 12 bases line up with TRBD2. From germline, CDR1 is SGHVS and CDR2 FNYEAQ. The CDR3 runs 18 residues. The trim removed 1 base at V and 1 base at J, leaving 8 bases unmatched. In DNA form, the CDR3 reads TGTGCCAGCAGCTTAGTCCCTAGCGGGAGGGCCTCGTCCTACGAGCAGTACTTC. The encoded protein is CASSLVPSGRASSYEQYF.

The V and J genes are TRBV28 and TRBJ1-2; perhaps TRBD1 as D (5 bases). Trimming removed 2 bases from V and 4 bases from J, with 17 bases in between. Germline assignment: CDR1 MDHEN and CDR2 SYDVKM. The CDR3 extends over 16 amino acids. The CDR3 region has the DNA TGTGCCAGCAGTTTAATCGAAGGGGCCGGACCCTATGGCTACACCTTC. Its protein is CASSLIEGAGPYGYTF.

The chain combines TRBV27 with TRBJ2-7; D perhaps matches TRBD1 (6 bases). The CDR3 covers 14 residues. Trimming left V 6 bases short and J 7 bases short, with 19 bases between. The V gene's germline CDR1 is MNHEY and CDR2 SMNVEV (reference sequence). CDR3 sequence: CASRPRAGEYEQYF. The CDR3, as DNA: TGTGCCAGCAGACCGCGGGCAGGGGAGTATGAGCAGTACTTC.

Here the CDR3 reads CASSQVLGGAGELFF. CDR3 in DNA: TGCGCCAGCAGCCAAGTTCTTGGGGGGGCCGGGGAGCTGTTTTTT. This chain joins TRBV4-3 and TRBJ2-2; 7 bases match TRBD2. Germline CDR1 and CDR2: LGHNA and YSLEER. V lost 1 base, J lost 6 bases, and 5 bases stayed unmatched. The CDR3 spans 15 residues.

The V and J genes are TRBV18 and TRBJ1-5, with D perhaps matching TRBD1 (5 bases). CDR1 is KGHSH and CDR2 is LQKENI in the germline V gene. The ends were cut back, 6 bases at V and 6 bases at J, with 12 bases in the middle. This CDR3 is built from 13 residues. The chain's CDR3 is CASSQGVGQPQHF. The CDR3 DNA reads as TGTGCCAGCTCGCAGGGTGTGGGTCAGCCCCAGCATTTT.

The chain carries TRBV6-5 and TRBJ1-5; 7 nucleotides agree with TRBD1. This CDR3 spans 13 amino acids. Germline V gives CDR1 MNHEY, CDR2 SVGAGI. J lost 3 bases, V lost 6 bases, and 2 bases had no gene match. The CDR3 DNA follows: TGTGCCAGCAGACAGGGGACCAATCAGCCCCAGCATTTT. Residues: CASRQGTNQPQHF.

The V gene is TRBV7-6, the J gene TRBJ1-2; 8 bases match TRBD1. V dropped 1 base and J dropped 8; count of bases not matched to a gene: 12. This CDR3 is 16 amino acids long. From germline, CDR1 is SGHVS and CDR2 FNYEAQ. CDR3 region: CASSLERPGGAYGYTF. In nucleotides, the CDR3 is TGTGCCAGCAGCTTAGAAAGGCCAGGGGGCGCTTACGGCTACACCTTC.

This rearrangement joins TRBV19 to TRBJ2-7; TRBD1 might be the D (6 bases). This CDR3 has 14 residues. The germline V gene encodes CDR1 LNHDA and CDR2 SQIVND (reference sequence). Deletions cut 6 bases from V and 3 bases from J, with 15 bases between. The CDR3 DNA sequence: TGTGCCAGTAGCAGGGGATTGACAGTCTACGAGCAGTACTTC. Translation gives CASSRGLTVYEQYF.